Below are 7 T cell receptor beta chains sequenced from a single sample in a study of blood T cell repertoires in COVID-19. Data came from immunoSEQ multiplex PCR; TCRdb stores just in-frame clones and leaves some out. The sample consists of 250,000 to 350,000 clones, about 85% of them appearing once. Sequenced sample: peripheral blood. These receptor sequences come from a human donor with COVID-19, enrolled during active disease. The donor label of this sample is uncertain.

The chain combines TRBV5-1 with TRBJ2-7; 13 nucleotides line up with TRBD2. Germline-derived CDR1 and CDR2 are SGHRS and YFSETQ. The CDR3 is made up of 16 amino acids. V lost 0 bases to trimming and J lost 6 bases; unmatched junction nucleotides: 6. DNA of the CDR3: TGCGCCAGCAGCTTGGCCGGACTAGCGGGAGTGGGCGAGCAGTACTTC. Its translation: CASSLAGLAGVGEQYF.

The genes are TRBV6-5 and TRBJ1-2; 9 bases fit TRBD1. The CDR3 totals 15 residues. CDR1 MNHEY and CDR2 SVGAGI come from the germline V gene. Unmatched junction bases numbered 6, after V lost 5 bases and J lost 2 bases. CDR3 sequence reads: CASSPRDRVNYGYTF. The DNA for the CDR3 is TGTGCCAGCAGTCCCCGGGACAGGGTCAACTATGGCTACACCTTC.

This chain links TRBV11-3 with TRBJ2-1; a possible D gene is TRBD2 (5 bases). This CDR3 comprises 12 residues. Per germline, CDR1 SGHNT and CDR2 YENEEA. V was pared by 1 base and J by 7 bases, with 5 bases between. CDR3 amino acids: CASSLVANEQFF. The CDR3 coding sequence is TGTGCCAGCAGCTTAGTAGCGAATGAGCAGTTCTTC.

The table lists this clone with a count of one. This rearrangement joins TRBV19 to TRBJ1-1, with 7 bases that match TRBD1. The V gene's germline CDR1 is LNHDA and CDR2 SQIVND (reference sequence). CDR3 length: 15 amino acids. The ends lost 3 bases at V and 2 bases at J; junction bases unmatched: 6. CDR3 bases: TGTGCCAGTAGTATTGACAGGGAAGCAAACACTGAAGCTTTCTTT. Translating gives CASSIDREANTEAFF.

The DNA of the CDR3 is TGTGCCAGCAGTGGGTTTCGGGGGTCCTACGAGCAGTACTTC. As protein: CASSGFRGSYEQYF. V is TRBV3-1 (or the pseudogene TRBV3-2) and J is TRBJ2-7; the D gene is possibly TRBD2 (6 bases). Between the trimmed V and J ends, which lost 6 bases and 1 base, there was a span of 13 bases. CDR1 and CDR2 from the germline V gene are LGHDT and YNNKEL (reference sequence). The length of the CDR3 is 14 residues.

The genes are TRBV29-1 and TRBJ1-1, with TRBD1 matching 8 bases. Looked up from germline, CDR1 is SQVTM and CDR2 is ANQGSEA. The CDR3 extends over 13 amino acids. Losses at the gene ends were 4 bases for V and 7 bases for J; bases not matched to a gene: 8. CDR3 DNA sequence: TGCAGCGTTGCTTCGGACAGGGCTTTTGAAGCTTTCTTT. Its protein is CSVASDRAFEAFF.

V is TRBV27 and J is TRBJ2-1; 7 bases fit TRBD2. This CDR3 has 13 amino acids. In germline, CDR1 is MNHEY, CDR2 SMNVEV (reference sequence). Trimming at V came to 9 bases and at J to 1 base, leaving 3 bases not matched to a gene. The CDR3 DNA reads TGTGCCAGTTCCGGGGGGTCCTACAATGAGCAGTTCTTC. This translates into CASSGGSYNEQFF.